This T cell receptor (beta chain) was retrieved from a study of patients and donors after allogeneic stem cell transplantation. The V segment lost 1 base and the J segment 1 base; nucleotides outside the gene matches: 7. The CDR3 sequence is 16 residues long. The germline CDR1 and CDR2 sequences are SQVTM and ANQGSEA. TCRdb re-called the RT-PCR reads with MiXCR, one entry per CDR3 protein. The sample records approximately 160,000 distinct CDR3 sequences, approximately 28% being singletons. The TCR was taken from a human donor who was either an allogeneic HSCT recipient or a stem cell or donor lymphocyte infusion donor (not recorded which). It is not recorded whose cells these are; they may come from a transplant donor. The J gene is TRBJ2-7, the V gene TRBV29-1; 10 bases are shared with TRBD2. The sample was blood, either unsorted or a sorted T cell fraction (not recorded which). CDR3 in amino acids: CSVEGRTSGGSYEQYF. In DNA, the CDR3 is TGCAGCGTTGAAGGCCGGACTAGCGGAGGGTCCTACGAGCAGTACTTC.